The clone carrying this TCR beta chain was counted at least ten times. Its matching antigen is unknown. This entry belongs to a study of T cells after yellow fever vaccination. Study-wide findings and caveats: Just a small share of clonotypes turned up in the CD4 compartment as well as the CD8 compartment. Weaker overall was a secondary response that nonetheless peaked faster, on day 5 versus 15.

V trimming: 2 bases; J trimming: 5 bases; junction bases outside the gene matches: 13. Germline CDR1 reads MNHEY; CDR2 reads SVGEGT. The CDR3 has 17 residues. Each CDR3 protein gets one entry after TCRdb re-called the 5' RACE reads with MiXCR. The sample consists of hundreds of thousands of distinct CDR3 sequences, 18% of them appearing once. The receptor comes from a man younger than 35 who received the YFV17D yellow fever vaccine. The chain has TRBV6-2 or TRBV6-3 and TRBJ2-3; TRBD2 matches 7 bases. Sequencing used PBMCs, obtained before the yellow fever booster vaccination. CDR3 protein: CASSYPFPGGREDTQYF. The CDR3, as DNA: TGTGCCAGCAGTTACCCCTTTCCGGGGGGTCGTGAAGATACGCAGTATTTT.